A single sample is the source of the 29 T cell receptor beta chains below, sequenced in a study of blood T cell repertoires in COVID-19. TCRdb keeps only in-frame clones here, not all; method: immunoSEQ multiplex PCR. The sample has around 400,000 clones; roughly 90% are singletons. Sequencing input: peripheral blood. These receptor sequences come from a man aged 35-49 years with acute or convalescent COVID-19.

In nucleotides, the CDR3 is TGTGCCAGCAGCTTATCCCCACGACAGGGGGTAAACACTGAAGCTTTCTTT. It translates to CASSLSPRQGVNTEAFF. The V gene is TRBV7-6, the J gene TRBJ1-1; 9 bases fit TRBD1. CDR1 is SGHVS and CDR2 is FNYEAQ in the germline V gene. Trimming cost V 2 bases and J 2 bases; bases outside gene matches: 9. The CDR3 is 17 residues long.

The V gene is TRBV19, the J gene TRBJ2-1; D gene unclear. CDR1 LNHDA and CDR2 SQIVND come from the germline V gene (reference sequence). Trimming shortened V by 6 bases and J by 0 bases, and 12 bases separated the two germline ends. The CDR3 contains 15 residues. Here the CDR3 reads CASRFRQNSYNEQFF. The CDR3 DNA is TGTGCCAGTAGGTTCAGGCAGAACTCCTACAATGAGCAGTTCTTC.

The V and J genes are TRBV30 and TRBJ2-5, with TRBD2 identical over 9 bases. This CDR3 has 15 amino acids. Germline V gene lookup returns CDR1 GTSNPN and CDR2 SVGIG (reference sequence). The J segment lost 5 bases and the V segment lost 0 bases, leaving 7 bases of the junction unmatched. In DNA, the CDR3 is TGTGCCTGGAGTGTTGGAGCGGGGGGCCGGGAGACCCAGTACTTC. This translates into CAWSVGAGGRETQYF.

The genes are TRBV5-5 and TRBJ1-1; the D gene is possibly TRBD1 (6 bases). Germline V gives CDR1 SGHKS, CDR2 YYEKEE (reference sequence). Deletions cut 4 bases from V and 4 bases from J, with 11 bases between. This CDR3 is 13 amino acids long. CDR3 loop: CASSTGLGTEAFF. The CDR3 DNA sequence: TGTGCCAGCAGCACAGGGCTCGGCACTGAAGCTTTCTTT.

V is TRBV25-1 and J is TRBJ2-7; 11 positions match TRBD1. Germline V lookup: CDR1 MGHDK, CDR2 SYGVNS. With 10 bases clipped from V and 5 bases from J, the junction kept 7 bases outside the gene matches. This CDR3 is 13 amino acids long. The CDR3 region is CAIQDRGRHEQYF. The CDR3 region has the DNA TGTGCCATCCAGGACAGGGGGCGCCACGAGCAGTACTTC.

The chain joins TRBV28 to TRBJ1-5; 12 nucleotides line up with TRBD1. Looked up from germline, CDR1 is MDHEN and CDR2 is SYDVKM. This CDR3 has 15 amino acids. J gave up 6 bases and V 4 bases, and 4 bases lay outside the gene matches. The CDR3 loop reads CASSSPGQGAQPQHF. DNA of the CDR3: TGTGCCAGCAGTTCTCCGGGACAGGGGGCTCAGCCCCAGCATTTT.

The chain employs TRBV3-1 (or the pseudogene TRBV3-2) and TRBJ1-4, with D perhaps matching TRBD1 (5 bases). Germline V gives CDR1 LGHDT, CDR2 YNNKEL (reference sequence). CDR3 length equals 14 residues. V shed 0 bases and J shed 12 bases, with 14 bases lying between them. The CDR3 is CASSQDWQGVQLFF. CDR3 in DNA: TGTGCCAGCAGCCAAGATTGGCAGGGCGTACAACTGTTTTTT.

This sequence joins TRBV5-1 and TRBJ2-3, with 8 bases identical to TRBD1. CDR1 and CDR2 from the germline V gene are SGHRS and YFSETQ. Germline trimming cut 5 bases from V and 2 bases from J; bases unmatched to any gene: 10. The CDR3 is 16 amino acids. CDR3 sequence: CASSRTGGHYTDTQYF. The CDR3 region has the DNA TGCGCCAGCAGTCGAACAGGGGGGCACTACACAGATACGCAGTATTTT.

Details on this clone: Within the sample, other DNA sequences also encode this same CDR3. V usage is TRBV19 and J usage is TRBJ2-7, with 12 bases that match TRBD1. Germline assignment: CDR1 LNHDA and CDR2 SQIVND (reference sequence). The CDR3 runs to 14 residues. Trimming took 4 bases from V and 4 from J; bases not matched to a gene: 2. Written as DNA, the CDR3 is TGTGCCAGTAGTAAGGGACAGGGGGCGTACGAGCAGTACTTC. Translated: CASSKGQGAYEQYF.

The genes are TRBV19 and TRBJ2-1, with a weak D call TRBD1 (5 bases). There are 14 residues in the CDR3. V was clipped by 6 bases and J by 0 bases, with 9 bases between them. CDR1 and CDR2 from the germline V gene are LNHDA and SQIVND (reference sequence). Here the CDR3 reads CASRGLSSYNEQFF. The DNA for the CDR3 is TGTGCCAGTAGGGGGCTCAGCTCCTACAATGAGCAGTTCTTC.

CDR3 residues: CASSLFGGSMTDTQYF. The DNA for the CDR3 is TGCGCCAGCAGCTTGTTTGGGGGGAGTATGACAGATACGCAGTATTTT. V is TRBV5-1 and J is TRBJ2-3, with TRBD2 as a possible D gene (6 bases). Germline V gene lookup returns CDR1 SGHRS and CDR2 YFSETQ. The CDR3 is made up of 16 amino acids. V lost 1 base to trimming and J lost 3 bases, with 15 bases between them.

This CDR3 reads CASSLDPGGRTGELFF. Written as DNA, the CDR3 is TGTGCCAGCAGCTTGGATCCGGGGGGGCGAACCGGGGAGCTGTTTTTT. V gene TRBV5-4 combines with J gene TRBJ2-2; 8 nucleotides agree with TRBD2. This CDR3 region has 16 residues. In germline, CDR1 is SGHNT, CDR2 YYREEE (reference sequence). After removal of 0 bases from V and 5 bases from J, the junction contained 6 bases not matched to a gene.

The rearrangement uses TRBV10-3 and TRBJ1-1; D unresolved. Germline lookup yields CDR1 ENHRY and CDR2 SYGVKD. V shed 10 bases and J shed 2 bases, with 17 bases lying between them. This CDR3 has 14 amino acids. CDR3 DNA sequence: TGTGCCAGCAAGGGATTAGGGAGAAACACTGAAGCTTTCTTT. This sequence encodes CASKGLGRNTEAFF.

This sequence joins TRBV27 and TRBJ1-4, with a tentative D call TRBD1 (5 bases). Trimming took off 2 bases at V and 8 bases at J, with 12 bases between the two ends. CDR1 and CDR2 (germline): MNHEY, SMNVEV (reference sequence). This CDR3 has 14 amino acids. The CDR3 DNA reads TGTGCCAGCAGTTTAGCAGGGAAAGGCGAAAAACTGTTTTTT. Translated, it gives CASSLAGKGEKLFF. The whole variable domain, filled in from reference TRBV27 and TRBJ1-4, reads EAQVTQNPRYLITVTGKKLTVTCSQNMNHEYMSWYRQDPGLGLRQIYYSMNVEVTDKGDVPEGYKVSRKEKRNFPLILESPSPNQTSLYFCASSLAGKGEKLFFGSGTQLSVL.

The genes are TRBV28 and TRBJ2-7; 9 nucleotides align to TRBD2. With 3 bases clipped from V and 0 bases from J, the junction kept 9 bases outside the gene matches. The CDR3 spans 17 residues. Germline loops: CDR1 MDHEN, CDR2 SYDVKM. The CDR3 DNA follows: TGTGCCAGCAGTTTGGGACCTAGCGGGACAAACTCCTACGAGCAGTACTTC. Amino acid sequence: CASSLGPSGTNSYEQYF.

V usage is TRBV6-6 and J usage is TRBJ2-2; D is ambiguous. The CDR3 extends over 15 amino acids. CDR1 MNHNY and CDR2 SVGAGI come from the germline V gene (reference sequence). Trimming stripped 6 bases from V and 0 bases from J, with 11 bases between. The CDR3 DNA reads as TGTGCCAGCAGCCTCGACACACCGAACACCGGGGAGCTGTTTTTT. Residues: CASSLDTPNTGELFF.

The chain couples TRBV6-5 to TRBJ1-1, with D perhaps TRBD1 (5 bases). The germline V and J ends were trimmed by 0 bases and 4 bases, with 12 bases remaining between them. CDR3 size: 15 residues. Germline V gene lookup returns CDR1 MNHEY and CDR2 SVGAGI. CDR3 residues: CASSYSLGVGTEAFF. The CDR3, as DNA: TGTGCCAGCAGTTACTCGTTAGGGGTCGGCACTGAAGCTTTCTTT.

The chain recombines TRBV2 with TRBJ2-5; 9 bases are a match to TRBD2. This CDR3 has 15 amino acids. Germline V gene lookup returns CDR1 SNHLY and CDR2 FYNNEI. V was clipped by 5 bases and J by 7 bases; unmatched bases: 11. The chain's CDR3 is CASSPETSGAGTQYF. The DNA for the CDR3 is TGTGCCAGCAGTCCTGAGACTAGCGGCGCGGGGACCCAGTACTTC. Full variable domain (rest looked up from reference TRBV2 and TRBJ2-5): EPEVTQTPSHQVTQMGQEVILRCVPISNHLYFYWYRQILGQKVEFLVSFYNNEISEKSEIFDDQFSVERPDGSNFTLKIRSTKLEDSAMYFCASSPETSGAGTQYFGPGTRLLVL.

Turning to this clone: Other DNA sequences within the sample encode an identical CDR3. In nucleotides, the CDR3 is TGTGCCAGCAGTTTATCGACTAATCAGCCCCAGCATTTT. Translated: CASSLSTNQPQHF. This chain joins TRBV27 and TRBJ1-5, with no clear D. Looked up from germline, CDR1 is MNHEY and CDR2 is SMNVEV (reference sequence). The germline V and J ends were trimmed by 0 bases and 4 bases, with 4 bases remaining between them. CDR3 length: 13 amino acids.

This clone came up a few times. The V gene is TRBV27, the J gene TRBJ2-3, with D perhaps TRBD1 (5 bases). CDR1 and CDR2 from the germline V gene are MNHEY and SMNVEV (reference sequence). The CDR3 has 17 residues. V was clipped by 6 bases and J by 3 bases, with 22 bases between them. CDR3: CASSTGQDTAWTDTQYF. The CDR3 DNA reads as TGTGCCAGCAGCACGGGCCAGGACACGGCTTGGACAGATACGCAGTATTTT.

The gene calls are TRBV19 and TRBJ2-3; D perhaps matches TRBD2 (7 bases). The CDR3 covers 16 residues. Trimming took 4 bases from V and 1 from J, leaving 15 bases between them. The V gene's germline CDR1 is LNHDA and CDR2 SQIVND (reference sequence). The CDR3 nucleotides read TGTGCCAGTAGTACGTCGAGGGGGGGCCGCACAGATACGCAGTATTTT. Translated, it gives CASSTSRGGRTDTQYF. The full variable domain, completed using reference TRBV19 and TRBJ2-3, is DGGITQSPKYLFRKEGQNVTLSCEQNLNHDAMYWYRQDPGQGLRLIYYSQIVNDFQKGDIAEGYSVSREKKESFPLTVTSAQKNPTAFYLCASSTSRGGRTDTQYFGPGTRLTVL.

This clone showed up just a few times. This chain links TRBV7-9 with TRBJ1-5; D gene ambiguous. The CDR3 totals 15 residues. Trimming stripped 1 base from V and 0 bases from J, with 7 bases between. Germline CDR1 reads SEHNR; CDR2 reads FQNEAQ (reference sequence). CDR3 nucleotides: TGTGCCAGCAGCTTAGGAGGTAATAGCAATCAGCCCCAGCATTTT. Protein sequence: CASSLGGNSNQPQHF.

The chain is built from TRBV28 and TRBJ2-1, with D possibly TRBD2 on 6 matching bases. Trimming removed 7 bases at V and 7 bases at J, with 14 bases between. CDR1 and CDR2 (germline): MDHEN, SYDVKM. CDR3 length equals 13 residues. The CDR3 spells CASTFPGGNEQFF. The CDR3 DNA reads TGTGCCAGCACCTTTCCCGGGGGTAATGAGCAGTTCTTC. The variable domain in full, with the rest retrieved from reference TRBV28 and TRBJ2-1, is DVKVTQSSRYLVKRTGEKVFLECVQDMDHENMFWYRQDPGLGLRLIYFSYDVKMKEKGDIPEGYSVSREKKERFSLILESASTNQTSMYLCASTFPGGNEQFFGPGTRLTVL.

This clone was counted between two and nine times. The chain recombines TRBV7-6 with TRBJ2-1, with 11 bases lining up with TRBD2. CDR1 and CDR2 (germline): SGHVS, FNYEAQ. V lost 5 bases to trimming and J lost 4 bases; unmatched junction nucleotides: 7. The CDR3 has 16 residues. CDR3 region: CASSLSSGRSYNEQFF. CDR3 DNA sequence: TGTGCCAGCAGCCTATCTAGCGGGAGGTCTTACAATGAGCAGTTCTTC.

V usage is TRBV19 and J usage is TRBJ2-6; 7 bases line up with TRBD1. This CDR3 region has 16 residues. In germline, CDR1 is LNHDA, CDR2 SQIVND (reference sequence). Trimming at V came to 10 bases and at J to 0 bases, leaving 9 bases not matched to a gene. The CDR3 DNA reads TGTGCCACTAACAGGGGACGATTCTCTGGGGCCAACGTCCTGACTTTC. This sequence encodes CATNRGRFSGANVLTF.

The CDR3 sequence: CASSKVGYRGTGNTIYF. CDR3 nucleotide sequence: TGTGCCAGCAGCAAAGTAGGTTACAGGGGAACTGGAAACACCATATATTTT. This chain links TRBV21-1 with TRBJ1-3; no DNA check was done on the table's D call, TRBD1. TRBV21-1 constitutes a pseudogene. The CDR3 runs to 17 residues.

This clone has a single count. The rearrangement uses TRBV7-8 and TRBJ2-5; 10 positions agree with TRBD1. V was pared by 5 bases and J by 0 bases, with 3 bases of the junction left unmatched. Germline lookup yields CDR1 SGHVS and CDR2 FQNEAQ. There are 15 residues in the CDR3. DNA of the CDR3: TGTGCCAGCAGCAGAGGGACAGGGGACCAAGAGACCCAGTACTTC. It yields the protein CASSRGTGDQETQYF.

Here the CDR3 reads CASSYSAQGNEQFF. Here the CDR3 DNA reads TGTGCCAGCAGTTACTCGGCACAGGGAAATGAGCAGTTCTTC. This rearrangement joins TRBV6-5 to TRBJ2-1; perhaps TRBD1 as D (6 bases). This CDR3 is 14 amino acids long. The V end lost 0 bases, the J end lost 7 bases, and 10 bases lay between the germline ends. Germline values: CDR1 MNHEY, CDR2 SVGAGI.

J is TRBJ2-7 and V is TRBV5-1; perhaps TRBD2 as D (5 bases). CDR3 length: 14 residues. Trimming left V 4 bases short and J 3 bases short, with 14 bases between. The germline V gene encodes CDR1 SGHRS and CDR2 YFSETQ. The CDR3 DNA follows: TGCGCCAGCAGCATAGAGGGATCCCACTACGAGCAGTACTTC. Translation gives CASSIEGSHYEQYF.